These T cell receptor beta chains were read from a single sample in a study of T cell changes during pregnancy in multiple sclerosis. Only in-frame clones appear in the TCRdb table, and some are missing; sequencing was by immunoSEQ multiplex PCR. The sample records about 46,000 clones, approximately 90% being singletons. This material consisted of CD8+ T cells from peripheral blood mononuclear cells, taken in the second trimester of pregnancy. These receptors all stem from a female donor with multiple sclerosis, enrolled in a pregnancy study. CDR3s include the opening cysteine and the closing phenylalanine or tryptophan. A D gene is named only where the DNA matches it firmly. Not every row has a clone size; where given, it reads once, few, many or a size class.

J gene: TRBJ1-4
clone size: .
V gene: TRBV4-3
D gene: .
CDR3 protein: CASSQGQGNEKLFF
CDR3 DNA: TGCGCCAGCAGCCAAGGTCAGGGGAACGAAAAACTGTTTTTT

J gene: TRBJ2-7
clone size: .
V gene: TRBV30
D gene: .
CDR3 protein: CAWSGQVYEQYF
CDR3 DNA: TGTGCCTGGAGTGGCCAGGTGTACGAGCAGTACTTC

J gene: TRBJ2-7
clone size: .
V gene: TRBV5-6
D gene: .
CDR3 protein: CASSLVQVTTYEQYF
CDR3 DNA: TGTGCCAGCAGCTTGGTACAGGTGACCACCTACGAGCAGTACTTC

J gene: TRBJ2-3
clone size: .
V gene: TRBV2
D gene: .
CDR3 protein: CASSQTWTLTDTQYF
CDR3 DNA: TGTGCCAGCAGCCAGACCTGGACACTCACAGATACGCAGTATTTT

J gene: TRBJ1-2
clone size: .
V gene: TRBV9
D gene: .
CDR3 protein: CASSGGHGYTF
CDR3 DNA: TGTGCCAGCAGCGGCGGACACGGCTACACCTTC

J gene: TRBJ2-5
clone size: .
V gene: TRBV28
D gene: .
CDR3 protein: CASSSSLQGTETQYF
CDR3 DNA: TGTGCCAGCAGTTCATCCCTCCAGGGAACAGAGACCCAGTACTTC

J gene: TRBJ1-1
clone size: .
V gene: TRBV2
D gene: .
CDR3 protein: CASSDPGTRGAFF
CDR3 DNA: TGTGCCAGCAGTGACCCCGGGACAAGGGGAGCTTTCTTT

J gene: TRBJ1-1
clone size: .
V gene: TRBV4-2
D gene: TRBD1
CDR3 protein: CASSQDEGTVEAFF
CDR3 DNA: TGTGCCAGCAGCCAAGATGAGGGGACAGTTGAAGCTTTCTTT

J gene: TRBJ2-3
clone size: .
V gene: TRBV6-1
D gene: TRBD2
CDR3 protein: CASSEVAGGTDTQYF
CDR3 DNA: TGTGCCAGCAGTGAAGTTGCGGGGGGGACAGATACGCAGTATTTT

J gene: TRBJ2-7
clone size: .
V gene: TRBV29-1
D gene: TRBD1
CDR3 protein: CSVRGQGAYEQYF
CDR3 DNA: TGCAGCGTCCGAGGACAGGGGGCATACGAGCAGTACTTC

J gene: TRBJ1-2
clone size: .
V gene: TRBV19
D gene: .
CDR3 protein: CASREGPYGYTF
CDR3 DNA: TGTGCCAGTAGGGAGGGGCCCTATGGCTACACCTTC

J gene: TRBJ1-2
clone size: once
V gene: TRBV4-2
D gene: TRBD1
CDR3 protein: CASSQDRQGDSYGYTF
CDR3 DNA: TGTGCCAGCAGCCAAGATAGGCAGGGGGACAGCTATGGCTACACCTTC

J gene: TRBJ2-7
clone size: .
V gene: TRBV4-2
D gene: TRBD1
CDR3 protein: CASSDPGQGVYEQYF
CDR3 DNA: TGTGCCAGCAGCGACCCGGGACAGGGGGTATACGAGCAGTACTTC

J gene: TRBJ1-6
clone size: .
V gene: TRBV5-6
D gene: .
CDR3 protein: CASSSRDMDYNSPLHF
CDR3 DNA: TGTGCCAGCAGCTCCCGGGACATGGACTATAATTCACCCCTCCACTTT

J gene: TRBJ1-4
clone size: .
V gene: TRBV6-5
D gene: .
CDR3 protein: CASSFYSQATNEKLFF
CDR3 DNA: TGTGCCAGCAGTTTTTACAGCCAAGCAACTAATGAAAAACTGTTTTTT

J gene: TRBJ1-5
clone size: few
V gene: TRBV19
D gene: .
CDR3 protein: CASSISGERWDQPQHF
CDR3 DNA: TGTGCCAGTAGTATATCCGGGGAACGATGGGATCAGCCCCAGCATTTT

J gene: TRBJ1-5
clone size: .
V gene: TRBV4-2
D gene: .
CDR3 protein: CASSQDVQQPQHF
CDR3 DNA: TGTGCCAGCAGCCAAGACGTTCAGCAGCCCCAGCATTTT

J gene: TRBJ1-2
clone size: .
V gene: TRBV27
D gene: .
CDR3 protein: CASSLSNSGMQGYTF
CDR3 DNA: TGTGCCAGCAGTTTATCGAATTCGGGGATGCAGGGCTACACCTTC

J gene: TRBJ2-5
clone size: .
V gene: TRBV30
D gene: TRBD1
CDR3 protein: CAWTRGTGDGRTQYF
CDR3 DNA: TGTGCCTGGACCCGCGGGACAGGGGATGGTAGGACCCAGTACTTC

J gene: TRBJ1-1
clone size: once
V gene: TRBV19
D gene: .
CDR3 protein: CASSLMGGNTEAFF
CDR3 DNA: TGTGCCAGTAGTCTAATGGGGGGGAACACTGAAGCTTTCTTT

J gene: TRBJ2-7
clone size: .
V gene: TRBV15
D gene: .
CDR3 protein: CATSRVFPGYEQYF
CDR3 DNA: TGTGCCACCAGCAGAGTTTTCCCGGGCTACGAGCAGTACTTC

J gene: TRBJ2-7
clone size: .
V gene: TRBV18
D gene: .
CDR3 protein: CASSRLGGYEQYF
CDR3 DNA: TGTGCCAGCTCACGGCTAGGGGGCTACGAGCAGTACTTC

J gene: TRBJ2-7
clone size: .
V gene: TRBV27
D gene: TRBD2
CDR3 protein: CASSPGLAGYEQYF
CDR3 DNA: TGTGCCAGCAGTCCGGGACTAGCGGGCTACGAGCAGTACTTC

J gene: TRBJ2-2
clone size: .
V gene: TRBV19
D gene: TRBD1
CDR3 protein: CASSDRGTGELFF
CDR3 DNA: TGTGCCAGTAGTGACAGGGGCACCGGGGAGCTGTTTTTT

J gene: TRBJ2-7
clone size: .
V gene: TRBV5-6
D gene: TRBD1
CDR3 protein: CASSATQGAGGYEQYF
CDR3 DNA: TGTGCCAGCAGCGCAACACAGGGGGCGGGCGGTTACGAGCAGTACTTC

J gene: TRBJ1-6
clone size: .
V gene: TRBV13
D gene: .
CDR3 protein: CASSLGGRPNSPLHF
CDR3 DNA: TGTGCCAGCAGCTTAGGAGGCAGGCCGAATTCACCCCTCCACTTT

J gene: TRBJ2-3
clone size: once
V gene: TRBV5-1
D gene: TRBD2
CDR3 protein: CASSLWTSGGTDTQYF
CDR3 DNA: TGCGCCAGCAGCTTATGGACTAGCGGGGGCACAGATACGCAGTATTTT

J gene: TRBJ1-1
clone size: .
V gene: TRBV10-3
D gene: TRBD1
CDR3 protein: CAIRLDRANTEAFF
CDR3 DNA: TGTGCCATCAGGCTGGACAGGGCGAACACTGAAGCTTTCTTT

J gene: TRBJ1-1
clone size: .
V gene: TRBV5-5
D gene: .
CDR3 protein: CASSLAQEAFF
CDR3 DNA: TGTGCCAGCAGCTTGGCGCAGGAAGCTTTCTTT

J gene: TRBJ1-1
clone size: .
V gene: TRBV7-6
D gene: TRBD1
CDR3 protein: CASSPRSDGQGTEAFF
CDR3 DNA: TGTGCCAGCAGCCCCCGTTCCGATGGACAGGGCACTGAAGCTTTCTTT

J gene: TRBJ2-2
clone size: .
V gene: TRBV5-4
D gene: TRBD1
CDR3 protein: CASSLGTGEPGELFF
CDR3 DNA: TGTGCCAGCAGCTTGGGGACAGGGGAACCCGGGGAGCTGTTTTTT

J gene: TRBJ2-2
clone size: .
V gene: TRBV6-4
D gene: .
CDR3 protein: CASSDSLDTGELFF
CDR3 DNA: TGTGCCAGCAGTGACTCTCTAGACACCGGGGAGCTGTTTTTT

J gene: TRBJ2-2
clone size: .
V gene: TRBV7-9
D gene: TRBD1
CDR3 protein: CASTGQGITGELFF
CDR3 DNA: TGTGCCAGCACGGGACAGGGCATCACCGGGGAGCTGTTTTTT

J gene: TRBJ2-7
clone size: .
V gene: TRBV9
D gene: TRBD2
CDR3 protein: CASSVGAGGSYEQYF
CDR3 DNA: TGTGCCAGCAGCGTTGGGGCGGGGGGCTCCTACGAGCAGTACTTC

J gene: TRBJ1-2
clone size: .
V gene: TRBV6-5
D gene: .
CDR3 protein: CASSSGESGYTF
CDR3 DNA: TGTGCCAGCAGTTCAGGGGAGTCTGGCTACACCTTC

J gene: TRBJ1-1
clone size: medium-sized
V gene: TRBV6-1
D gene: TRBD1
CDR3 protein: CASSNPTGALEAFF
CDR3 DNA: TGTGCCAGCAGTAATCCGACAGGGGCCCTTGAAGCTTTCTTT

J gene: TRBJ1-1
clone size: .
V gene: TRBV7-3
D gene: .
CDR3 protein: CASSLSGTPNTEAFF
CDR3 DNA: TGTGCCAGCAGCTTATCTGGGACACCGAACACTGAAGCTTTCTTT

J gene: TRBJ2-5
clone size: .
V gene: TRBV10-3
D gene: TRBD1
CDR3 protein: CAISVFESGQIEETQYF
CDR3 DNA: TGTGCCATCAGTGTCTTCGAGTCGGGACAGATCGAAGAGACCCAGTACTTC

J gene: TRBJ2-7
clone size: .
V gene: TRBV7-2
D gene: TRBD1
CDR3 protein: CASSLARPGGGYEQYF
CDR3 DNA: TGTGCCAGCAGCTTAGCGAGGCCAGGGGGCGGCTACGAGCAGTACTTC

J gene: TRBJ1-2
clone size: .
V gene: TRBV6-5
D gene: .
CDR3 protein: CASSYKGRYGYTF
CDR3 DNA: TGTGCCAGCAGTTACAAGGGGCGCTATGGCTACACCTTC

J gene: TRBJ2-3
clone size: .
V gene: TRBV11-1
D gene: .
CDR3 protein: CASSQGAGVTDTQYF
CDR3 DNA: TGTGCCAGCAGTCAAGGGGCCGGCGTCACAGATACGCAGTATTTT

J gene: TRBJ2-1
clone size: once
V gene: TRBV7-2
D gene: .
CDR3 protein: CASSPMGGELGEFF
CDR3 DNA: TGTGCCAGCAGCCCCATGGGCGGGGAGCTGGGCGAGTTCTTC

J gene: TRBJ1-1
clone size: .
V gene: TRBV6-6
D gene: .
CDR3 protein: CASSQGTTEAFF
CDR3 DNA: TGTGCCAGCAGTCAGGGGACCACTGAAGCTTTCTTT

J gene: TRBJ1-2
clone size: .
V gene: TRBV6-4
D gene: TRBD1
CDR3 protein: CASSDGTGWGYTF
CDR3 DNA: TGTGCCAGCAGTGACGGGACAGGGTGGGGCTACACCTTC

J gene: TRBJ2-3
clone size: .
V gene: TRBV19
D gene: .
CDR3 protein: CASSDLRRSPDTQYF
CDR3 DNA: TGTGCCAGTAGTGACCTGAGGAGGAGTCCAGATACGCAGTATTTT

J gene: TRBJ1-1
clone size: few
V gene: TRBV12-5
D gene: TRBD1
CDR3 protein: CASGSPTGTNTEAFF
CDR3 DNA: TGTGCTAGTGGTTCCCCGACAGGGACGAACACTGAAGCTTTCTTT

J gene: TRBJ1-2
clone size: .
V gene: TRBV5-6
D gene: .
CDR3 protein: CASSLAQGRAYGYTF
CDR3 DNA: TGTGCCAGCAGCCTTGCGCAGGGGCGCGCCTATGGCTACACCTTC

J gene: TRBJ1-5
clone size: .
V gene: TRBV19
D gene: TRBD1
CDR3 protein: CASGEIQGVGQPQHF
CDR3 DNA: TGTGCCAGTGGCGAGATCCAGGGGGTGGGGCAGCCCCAGCATTTT

J gene: TRBJ1-5
clone size: .
V gene: TRBV7-6
D gene: .
CDR3 protein: CASSPFAGLDQPQHF
CDR3 DNA: TGTGCCAGCAGCCCCTTTGCAGGTCTGGATCAGCCCCAGCATTTT

J gene: TRBJ2-1
clone size: .
V gene: TRBV9
D gene: TRBD2
CDR3 protein: CASSGSGGASYNEQFF
CDR3 DNA: TGTGCCAGCAGCGGGAGCGGGGGGGCATCCTACAATGAGCAGTTCTTC

J gene: TRBJ1-1
clone size: few
V gene: TRBV19
D gene: TRBD1
CDR3 protein: CASRQGDTEAFF
CDR3 DNA: TGTGCCAGTAGGCAGGGGGACACTGAAGCTTTCTTT

J gene: TRBJ2-7
clone size: .
V gene: TRBV5-1
D gene: .
CDR3 protein: CASSLDPGDPRGEQYF
CDR3 DNA: TGCGCCAGCAGCTTGGACCCAGGGGACCCCCGAGGCGAGCAGTACTTC

J gene: TRBJ2-1
clone size: .
V gene: TRBV5-1
D gene: TRBD1
CDR3 protein: CASSLVGGQGASEQFF
CDR3 DNA: TGCGCCAGCAGCTTGGTAGGAGGACAGGGGGCGAGTGAGCAGTTCTTC

J gene: TRBJ1-3
clone size: .
V gene: TRBV5-1
D gene: .
CDR3 protein: CASSPAGLPGNTIYF
CDR3 DNA: TGCGCCAGCAGCCCGGCAGGGCTCCCTGGAAACACCATATATTTT

J gene: TRBJ1-1
clone size: .
V gene: TRBV2
D gene: TRBD1
CDR3 protein: CASSEDGTETNTEAFF
CDR3 DNA: TGTGCCAGCAGTGAAGATGGGACAGAGACTAACACTGAAGCTTTCTTT

J gene: TRBJ1-3
clone size: .
V gene: TRBV25-1
D gene: .
CDR3 protein: CAGRGGGNTIYF
CDR3 DNA: TGTGCCGGAAGGGGCGGAGGAAACACCATATATTTT